The 5 T cell receptor beta chains reported below all come from one sample, sequenced in a study of cytomegalovirus exposure and HLA in healthy donors. Researchers ran the PCR with 60 Vbeta and 13 Jbeta primers. Measured with immunoSEQ multiplex PCR; TCRdb has only the in-frame clones, and not every one. Seen here are about 190,000 clones, about nine tenths observed once, and the top ten hold about 1.1%. Sample: PBMCs. The receptors here all came from a boy aged 2 to 10 in good health and CMV-seronegative.

This chain links TRBV27 with TRBJ2-3, with 8 bases matching TRBD1. Germline CDR1 is MNHEY and CDR2 is SMNVEV (reference sequence). The junction had 3 bases not matched to a gene; V was cut back by 0 bases and J by 1 base. CDR3 size: 16 residues. The chain's CDR3 is CASSLSTGQGTDTQYF. The CDR3 nucleotides are TGTGCCAGCAGTTTATCAACGGGACAGGGCACAGATACGCAGTATTTT.

The V call is TRBV21-1, the J call TRBJ1-2. TRBV21-1 is a pseudogene locus. The CDR3 sequence is 20 residues long. The CDR3 spells CASSPKRRLTDIRLNYGYTF. The CDR3 DNA is TGTGCCAGCAGCCCTAAAAGAAGACTGACGGATATACGGCTGAACTATGGCTACACCTTC.

The chain couples TRBV7-9 to TRBJ1-3; D gene uncertain. Germline V CDR1 and CDR2: SEHNR, FQNEAQ (reference sequence). The V end lost 2 bases, the J end lost 2 bases, and 10 bases lay between the germline ends. This CDR3 is 15 amino acids long. The CDR3 DNA sequence: TGTGCCAGCAGCTTACGGGGAAACCCTGGAAACACCATATATTTT. Translation gives CASSLRGNPGNTIYF.

The V and J genes are TRBV6-5 and TRBJ2-6; no clear D gene. The CDR3 consists of 15 residues. Per germline, CDR1 MNHEY and CDR2 SVGAGI. V was cut by 6 bases and J by 0 bases, with 9 bases left in between. For the CDR3, the DNA is TGTGCCAGCAGCACCAGGCTCTCTGGGGCCAACGTCCTGACTTTC. Translating it yields CASSTRLSGANVLTF.

Only a few counts were recorded for this clone. The V and J genes are TRBV30 and TRBJ1-1; D possibly corresponds to TRBD1 (5 bases). Trimming took 0 bases from V and 6 from J, leaving 14 bases between them. The CDR3 covers 14 residues. Looked up from germline, CDR1 is GTSNPN and CDR2 is SVGIG (reference sequence). The CDR3 loop is CAWSVLVGVAEAFF. CDR3 nucleotides: TGTGCCTGGAGTGTACTTGTAGGGGTGGCTGAAGCTTTCTTT. Supplemented by reference TRBV30 and TRBJ1-1, the full variable domain reads SQTIHQWPATLVQPVGSPLSLECTVEGTSNPNLYWYRQAAGRGLQLLFYSVGIGQISSEVPQNLSASRPQDRQFILSSKKLLLSDSGFYLCAWSVLVGVAEAFFGQGTRLTVV.